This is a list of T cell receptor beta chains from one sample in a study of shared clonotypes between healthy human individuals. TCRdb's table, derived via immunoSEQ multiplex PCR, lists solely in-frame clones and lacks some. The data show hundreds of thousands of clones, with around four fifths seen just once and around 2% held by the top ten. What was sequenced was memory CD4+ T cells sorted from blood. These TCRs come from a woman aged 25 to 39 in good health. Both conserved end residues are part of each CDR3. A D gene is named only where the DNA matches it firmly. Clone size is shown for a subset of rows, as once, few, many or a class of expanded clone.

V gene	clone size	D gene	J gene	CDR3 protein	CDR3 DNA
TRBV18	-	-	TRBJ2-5	CASSRTVQETQYF	TGTGCCAGCTCGCGGACAGTCCAAGAGACCCAGTACTTC
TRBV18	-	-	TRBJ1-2	CASSRMQDSANYGYTF	TGTGCCAGCTCACGGATGCAGGACTCGGCTAACTATGGCTACACCTTC
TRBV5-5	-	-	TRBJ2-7	CASSLALGFYEQYF	TGTGCCAGCAGCTTGGCCCTAGGTTTCTACGAGCAGTACTTC
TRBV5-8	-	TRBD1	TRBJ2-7	CASSLVGQETSYEQYF	TGTGCCAGCAGCTTGGTCGGACAGGAGACATCCTACGAGCAGTACTTC
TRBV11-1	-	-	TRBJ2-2	CASSLILAENTGELFF	TGTGCCAGCAGCTTGATACTAGCTGAGAACACCGGGGAGCTGTTTTTT
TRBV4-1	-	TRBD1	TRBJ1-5	CASSQDRGSNQPQHF	TGCGCCAGCAGCCAAGACAGGGGGAGCAATCAGCCCCAGCATTTT
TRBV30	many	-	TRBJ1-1	CAWKRMNTEAFF	TGTGCCTGGAAAAGAATGAACACTGAAGCTTTCTTT
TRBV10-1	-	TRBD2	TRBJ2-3	CASSQGLAETNTQYF	TGCGCCAGCAGCCAGGGACTAGCGGAGACGAATACGCAGTATTTT
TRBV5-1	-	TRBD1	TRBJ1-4	CASSLVGTGDEKLFF	TGCGCCAGCAGCTTGGTGGGGACAGGGGACGAAAAACTGTTTTTT
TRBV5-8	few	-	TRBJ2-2	CASRRASNTGELFF	TGTGCCAGCAGAAGGGCCTCGAACACCGGGGAGCTGTTTTTT
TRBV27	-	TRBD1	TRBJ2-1	CASSSTGTGYNEQFF	TGTGCCAGCAGTTCTACGGGGACAGGGTACAATGAGCAGTTCTTC
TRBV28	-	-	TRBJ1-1	CASEDSTNTEAFF	TGTGCCAGCGAAGACAGCACGAACACTGAAGCTTTCTTT
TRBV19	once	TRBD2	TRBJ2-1	CASSILAGEGSEQFF	TGTGCCAGTAGTATACTAGCGGGAGAGGGGAGTGAGCAGTTCTTC
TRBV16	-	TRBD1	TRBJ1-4	CASSPTGQDEKLFF	TGTGCCAGCAGCCCTACCGGACAGGATGAAAAACTGTTTTTT
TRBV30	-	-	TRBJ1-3	CASNYALTIYF	TGTGCCTCGAATTACGCGCTCACCATATATTTT
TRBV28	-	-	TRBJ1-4	CASSRLPNDNEKLFF	TGTGCCAGCAGTAGACTACCGAACGATAATGAAAAACTGTTTTTT
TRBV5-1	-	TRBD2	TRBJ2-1	CASSLASGSQYEQFF	TGCGCCAGCAGCTTGGCGAGCGGGAGTCAGTATGAGCAGTTCTTC
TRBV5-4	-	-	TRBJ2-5	CASSLETGRETQYF	TGTGCCAGCAGCTTGGAAACGGGAAGGGAGACCCAGTACTTC
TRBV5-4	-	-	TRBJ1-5	CASKLEALNSNQPQHF	TGTGCCAGCAAGCTTGAGGCCCTAAATAGCAATCAGCCCCAGCATTTT
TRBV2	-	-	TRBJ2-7	CASSEAWWTDSYEQYF	TGTGCCAGCAGTGAAGCGTGGTGGACGGATTCCTACGAGCAGTACTTC
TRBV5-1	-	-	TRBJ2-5	CASSLEGRWWETQYF	TGCGCCAGCAGCTTGGAGGGAAGGTGGTGGGAGACCCAGTACTTC
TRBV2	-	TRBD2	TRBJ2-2	CASGRLAAGGELFF	TGTGCCAGCGGAAGACTAGCGGCAGGCGGGGAGCTGTTTTTT
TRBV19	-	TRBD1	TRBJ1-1	CASMYEGTGQVNTEAFF	TGTGCCAGTATGTATGAGGGGACGGGACAGGTCAACACTGAAGCTTTCTTT
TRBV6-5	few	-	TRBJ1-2	CASSYTSRTTYVYTF	TGTGCCAGCAGCTATACATCCAGGACCACGTACGTCTACACCTTC
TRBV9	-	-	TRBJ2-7	CASSTGATYYEQYF	TGTGCCAGCAGCACGGGGGCCACGTACTACGAGCAGTACTTC
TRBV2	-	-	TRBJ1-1	CASSDLGNTEAFF	TGTGCCAGCAGTGATCTCGGGAACACTGAAGCTTTCTTT
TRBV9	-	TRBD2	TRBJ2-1	CASSVELAGNYNEQFF	TGTGCCAGCAGCGTAGAGTTAGCGGGGAACTACAATGAGCAGTTCTTC
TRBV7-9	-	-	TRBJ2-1	CASSFAGLSYNEQFF	TGTGCCAGCAGCTTTGCGGGTTTGTCCTACAATGAGCAGTTCTTC
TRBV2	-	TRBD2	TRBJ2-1	CASSTGLAENEQFF	TGTGCCAGCAGTACGGGACTAGCGGAGAATGAGCAGTTCTTC
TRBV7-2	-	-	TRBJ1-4	CASSPGTRGEKLFF	TGTGCCAGCAGCCCCGGGACCCGGGGTGAAAAACTGTTTTTT
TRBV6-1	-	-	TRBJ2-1	CASRGVIYYNEQFF	TGTGCCAGCAGAGGTGTAATCTACTACAATGAGCAGTTCTTC
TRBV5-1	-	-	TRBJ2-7	CASSLGDTSYEQYF	TGCGCCAGCAGCTTGGGGGACACTTCCTACGAGCAGTACTTC
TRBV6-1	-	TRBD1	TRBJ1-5	CASSDGQGYQPQHF	TGTGCCAGCAGTGACGGACAGGGCTATCAGCCCCAGCATTTT
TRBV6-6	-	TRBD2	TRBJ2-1	CASSASGLAGEQFF	TGTGCCAGCAGTGCCTCGGGACTAGCGGGGGAGCAGTTCTTC
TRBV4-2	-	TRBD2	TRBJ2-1	CASNTGAGGYNEQFF	TGTGCCAGCAACACAGGAGCGGGAGGATACAATGAGCAGTTCTTC
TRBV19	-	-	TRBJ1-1	CASSGLPRTEAFF	TGTGCCAGTAGTGGACTCCCGCGGACTGAAGCTTTCTTT
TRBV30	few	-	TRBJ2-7	CAWSVGRGRYVGQYF	TGTGCCTGGAGTGTAGGGCGAGGCCGCTATGTAGGGCAGTACTTC